This note documents a single T cell receptor (beta chain) sequence. With 1 base removed from V and 0 bases from J, the gap between germline ends came to 16 bases. This CDR3 has 18 amino acids. Germline V CDR1 and CDR2: LGHNA, YNFKEQ. Authors of the study amplified TCR beta CDR3 regions from RNA transcripts. An initial round of RT-PCR targeting the TCR CDR3 relied on the HTBI primer set. Each CDR3 protein gets one entry after TCRdb re-called the multiplex PCR reads with MiXCR. The table records a few hundred thousand distinct CDR3 sequences, 15% to 20% of them present only once. This specimen comes from a study of T cells in Graves' hyperthyroidism and ophthalmopathy.

The rearrangement links TRBV4-2 to TRBJ2-1; D is ambiguous. The sequenced sample consisted of blood. This TCR was recovered from a woman between 25 and 40 years old with Graves' ophthalmopathy. The CDR3 coding sequence is TGTGCCAGCAGCCAAGGGTCATCCGCGGAAAGCTCCTACAATGAGCAGTTCTTC. It is translated as CASSQGSSAESSYNEQFF.